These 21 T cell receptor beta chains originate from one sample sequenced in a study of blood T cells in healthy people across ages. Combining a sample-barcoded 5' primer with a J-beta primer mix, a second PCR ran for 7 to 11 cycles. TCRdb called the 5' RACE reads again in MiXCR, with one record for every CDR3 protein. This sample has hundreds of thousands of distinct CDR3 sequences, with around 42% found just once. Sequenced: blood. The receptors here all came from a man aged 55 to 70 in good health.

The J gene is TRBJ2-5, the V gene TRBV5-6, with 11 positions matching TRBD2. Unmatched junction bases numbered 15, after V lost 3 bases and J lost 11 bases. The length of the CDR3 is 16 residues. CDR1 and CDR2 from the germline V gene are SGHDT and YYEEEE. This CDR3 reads CASSSVSGGVGDEQYF. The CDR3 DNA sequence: TGTGCCAGCAGCTCGGTTAGCGGGGGGGTAGGGGATGAGCAGTACTTC.

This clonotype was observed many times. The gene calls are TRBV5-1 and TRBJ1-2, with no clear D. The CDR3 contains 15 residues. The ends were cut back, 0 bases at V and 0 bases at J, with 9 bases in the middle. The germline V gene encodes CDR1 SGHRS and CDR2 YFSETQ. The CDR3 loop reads CASSLAAGPNYGYTF. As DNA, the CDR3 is TGCGCCAGCAGCTTGGCGGCAGGCCCTAACTATGGCTACACCTTC.

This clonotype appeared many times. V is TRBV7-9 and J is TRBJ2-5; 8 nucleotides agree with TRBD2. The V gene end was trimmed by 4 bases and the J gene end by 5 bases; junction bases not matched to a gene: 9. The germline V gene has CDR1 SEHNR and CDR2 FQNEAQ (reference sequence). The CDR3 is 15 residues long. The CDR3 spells CASSSKTGLVETQYF. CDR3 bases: TGTGCCAGCAGCTCGAAAACGGGACTAGTTGAGACCCAGTACTTC.

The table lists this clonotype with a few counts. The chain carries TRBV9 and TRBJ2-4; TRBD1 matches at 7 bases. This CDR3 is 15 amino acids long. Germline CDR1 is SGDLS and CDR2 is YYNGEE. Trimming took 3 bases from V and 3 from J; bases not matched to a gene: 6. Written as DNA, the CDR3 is TGTGCCAGCAGCGGTCAGGGGGTTGGCAAAAACATTCAGTACTTC. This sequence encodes CASSGQGVGKNIQYF.

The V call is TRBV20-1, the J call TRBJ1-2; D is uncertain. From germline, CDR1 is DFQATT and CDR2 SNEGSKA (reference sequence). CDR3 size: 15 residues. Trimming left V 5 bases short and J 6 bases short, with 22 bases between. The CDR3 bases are TGCAGTGCTGAAGCCCGGACGCGGATAAAAGATGGCTACACCTTC. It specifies CSAEARTRIKDGYTF.

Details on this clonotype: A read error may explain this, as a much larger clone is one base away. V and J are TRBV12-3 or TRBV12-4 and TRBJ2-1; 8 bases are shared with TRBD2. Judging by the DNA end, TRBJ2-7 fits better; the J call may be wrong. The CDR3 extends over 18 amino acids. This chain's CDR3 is CATGLRAGGAKSYNEQYF. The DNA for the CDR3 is TGTGCCACCGGCCTGAGGGCGGGGGGCGCAAAGTCCTACAATGAGCAGTACTTC.

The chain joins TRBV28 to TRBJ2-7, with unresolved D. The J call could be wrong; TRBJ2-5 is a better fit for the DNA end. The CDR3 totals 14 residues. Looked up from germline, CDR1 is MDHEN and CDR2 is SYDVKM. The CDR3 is CASKERSSLETQYF. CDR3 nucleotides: TGTGCCAGCAAAGAACGGTCCTCTTTGGAGACCCAGTACTTC.

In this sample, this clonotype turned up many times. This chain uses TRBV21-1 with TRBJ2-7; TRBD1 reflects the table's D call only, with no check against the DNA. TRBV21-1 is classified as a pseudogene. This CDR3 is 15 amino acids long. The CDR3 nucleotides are TGTGCCAGCAGCAAAAACGGCCCCGAAATGAACGAGCAGTACTTC. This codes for CASSKNGPEMNEQYF.

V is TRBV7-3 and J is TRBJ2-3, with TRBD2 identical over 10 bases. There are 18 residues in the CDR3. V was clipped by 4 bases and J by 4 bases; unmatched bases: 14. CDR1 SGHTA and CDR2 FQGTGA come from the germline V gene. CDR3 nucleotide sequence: TGTGCCAGCAGCTCCCAACCGGAAATAGCGGGGGGAGCAGATACGCAGTATTTT. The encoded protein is CASSSQPEIAGGADTQYF.

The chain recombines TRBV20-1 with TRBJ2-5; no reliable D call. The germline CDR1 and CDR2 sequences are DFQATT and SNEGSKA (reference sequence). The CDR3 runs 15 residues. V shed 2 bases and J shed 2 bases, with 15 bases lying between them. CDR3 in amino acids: CSARRPARLQETQYF. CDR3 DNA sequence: TGCAGTGCTAGAAGGCCGGCGCGGTTACAAGAGACCCAGTACTTC.

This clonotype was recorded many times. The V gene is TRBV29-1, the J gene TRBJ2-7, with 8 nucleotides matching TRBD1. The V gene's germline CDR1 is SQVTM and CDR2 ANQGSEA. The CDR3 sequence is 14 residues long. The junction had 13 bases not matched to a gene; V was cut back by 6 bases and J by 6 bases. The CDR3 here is CSVEPSGTGGEQYF. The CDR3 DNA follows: TGCAGCGTAGAACCCTCCGGGACAGGTGGCGAGCAGTACTTC.

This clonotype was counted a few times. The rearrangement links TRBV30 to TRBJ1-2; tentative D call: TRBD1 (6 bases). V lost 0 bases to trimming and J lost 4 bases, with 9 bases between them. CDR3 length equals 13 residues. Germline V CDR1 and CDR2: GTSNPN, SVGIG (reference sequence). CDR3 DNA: TGTGCCTGGAGTGTTCGACAGGCCTATGGCTACACCTTC. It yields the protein CAWSVRQAYGYTF.

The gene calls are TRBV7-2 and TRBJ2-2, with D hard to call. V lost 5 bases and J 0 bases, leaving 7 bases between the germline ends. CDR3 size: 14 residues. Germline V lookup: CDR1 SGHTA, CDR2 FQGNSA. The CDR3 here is CASSPRANTGELFF. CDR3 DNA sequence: TGTGCCAGCAGCCCTAGGGCGAACACCGGGGAGCTGTTTTTT.

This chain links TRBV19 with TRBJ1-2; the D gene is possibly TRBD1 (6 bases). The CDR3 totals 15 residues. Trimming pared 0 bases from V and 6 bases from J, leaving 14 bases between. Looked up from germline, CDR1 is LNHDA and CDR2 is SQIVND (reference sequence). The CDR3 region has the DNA TGTGCCAGTAGTATAGATAAGGTTGGGGGCCATGGCTACACCTTC. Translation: CASSIDKVGGHGYTF.

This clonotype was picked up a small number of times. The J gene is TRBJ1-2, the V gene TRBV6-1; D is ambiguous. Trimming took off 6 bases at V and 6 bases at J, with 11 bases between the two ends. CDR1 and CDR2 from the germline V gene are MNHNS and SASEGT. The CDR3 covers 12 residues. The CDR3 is CASSLEWDGYTF. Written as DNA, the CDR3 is TGTGCCAGCAGCCTAGAATGGGATGGCTACACCTTC.

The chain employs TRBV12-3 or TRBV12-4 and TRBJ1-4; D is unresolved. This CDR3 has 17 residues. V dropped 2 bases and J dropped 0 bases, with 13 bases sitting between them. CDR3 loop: CASSLFSQFATNEKLFF. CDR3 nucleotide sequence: TGTGCCAGCAGTTTATTTTCCCAGTTTGCAACTAATGAAAAACTGTTTTTT.

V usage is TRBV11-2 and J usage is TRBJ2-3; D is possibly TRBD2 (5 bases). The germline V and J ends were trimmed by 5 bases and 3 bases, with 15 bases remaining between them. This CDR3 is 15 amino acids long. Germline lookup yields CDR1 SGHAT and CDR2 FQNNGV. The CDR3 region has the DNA TGTGCCAGCAGCCAAGACGGGGTTGTTACAGATACGCAGTATTTT. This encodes CASSQDGVVTDTQYF.

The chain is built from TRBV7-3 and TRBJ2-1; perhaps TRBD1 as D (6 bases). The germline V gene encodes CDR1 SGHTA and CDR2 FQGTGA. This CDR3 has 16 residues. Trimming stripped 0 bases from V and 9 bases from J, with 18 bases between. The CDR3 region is CASSLTPREGVGEQFF. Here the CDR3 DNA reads TGTGCCAGCAGCTTAACTCCGCGAGAGGGGGTCGGTGAGCAGTTCTTC.

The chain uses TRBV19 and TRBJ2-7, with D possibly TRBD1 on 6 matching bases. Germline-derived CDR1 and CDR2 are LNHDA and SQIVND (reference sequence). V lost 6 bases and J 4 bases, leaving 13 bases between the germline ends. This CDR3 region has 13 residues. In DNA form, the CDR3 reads TGTGCCAGTAGCCAAAAGCAGGGGTACGAGCAGTACTTC. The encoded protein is CASSQKQGYEQYF.

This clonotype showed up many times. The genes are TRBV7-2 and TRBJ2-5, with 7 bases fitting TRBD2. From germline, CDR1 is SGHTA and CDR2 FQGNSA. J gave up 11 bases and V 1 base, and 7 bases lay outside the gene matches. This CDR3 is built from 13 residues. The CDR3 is CASSLDLAAGQYF. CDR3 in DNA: TGTGCCAGCAGCTTAGATCTCGCAGCGGGGCAGTACTTC.

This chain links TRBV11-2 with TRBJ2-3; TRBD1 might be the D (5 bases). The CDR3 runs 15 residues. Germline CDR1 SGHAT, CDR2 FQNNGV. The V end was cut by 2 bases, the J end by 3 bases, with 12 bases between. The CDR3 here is CASSLRQSRTDTQYF. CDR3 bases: TGTGCCAGCAGCTTACGACAGTCTCGAACAGATACGCAGTATTTT. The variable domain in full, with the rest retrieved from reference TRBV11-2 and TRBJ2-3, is EAGVAQSPRYKIIEKRQSVAFWCNPISGHATLYWYQQILGQGPKLLIQFQNNGVVDDSQLPKDRFSAERLKGVDSTLKIQPAKLEDSAVYLCASSLRQSRTDTQYFGPGTRLTVL.